Below are 29 T cell receptor beta chains sequenced from a single sample in a study of CD8 T cells in Susac syndrome. RNA, at roughly 0.5 to 1 ug, was reverse transcribed with random hexamers. TCRdb passed the immunoSEQ multiplex PCR reads through MiXCR, listing each CDR3 protein once. The data show hundreds of thousands of distinct CDR3 sequences, around 83% seen once. Sequencing used CD8+ T cells from PBMCs. Every receptor here comes from a human donor with multiple sclerosis.

The J gene is TRBJ1-1, the V gene TRBV27; the D is unclear. Germline loops: CDR1 MNHEY, CDR2 SMNVEV (reference sequence). The CDR3 covers 14 residues. V lost 5 bases and J lost 11, with 21 bases in between. Here the CDR3 DNA reads TGTGCCAGCAGTCCGACACGGGAATTTCATGAGGCTTTCTTT. Protein product: CASSPTREFHEAFF.

The chain couples TRBV30 to TRBJ2-7; 7 bases match TRBD2. The CDR3 has 14 residues. V shed 4 bases, J shed 2 bases, and the junction held 8 bases outside the gene matches. The germline gives CDR1 GTSNPN, CDR2 SVGIG (reference sequence). CDR3 region: CAWTLPSGTYEQYF. In nucleotides, the CDR3 is TGTGCCTGGACCCTCCCTAGCGGAACCTACGAGCAGTACTTC.

The chain is built from TRBV29-1 and TRBJ1-1; 9 nucleotides align to TRBD1. V dropped 5 bases and J dropped 5; count of bases not matched to a gene: 3. The CDR3 length is 12 residues. Germline-derived CDR1 and CDR2 are SQVTM and ANQGSEA. In nucleotides, the CDR3 is TGCAGCGTTCGACAGGGGGAGACTGAAGCTTTCTTT. Its protein product is CSVRQGETEAFF.

The chain links TRBV3-1 to TRBJ2-2, with D perhaps TRBD2 (6 bases). Germline CDR1 is LGHDT and CDR2 is YNNKEL (reference sequence). The V end was cut by 8 bases, the J end by 0 bases, with 16 bases between. The CDR3 is 16 amino acids. The CDR3 DNA sequence: TGTGCCAGCTCCCAAGTGGGGGGTCCGAACACCGGGGAGCTGTTTTTT. This sequence encodes CASSQVGGPNTGELFF.

This clonotype was observed a single time. This sequence joins TRBV19 and TRBJ1-1; TRBD1 matches 7 bases. This CDR3 spans 14 amino acids. Germline V gives CDR1 LNHDA, CDR2 SQIVND (reference sequence). V shed 11 bases and J 0 bases; nucleotides not matched to a gene: 9. CDR3 amino acids: CASNPGTVNTEAFF. The CDR3 bases are TGTGCCTCTAATCCGGGGACAGTGAACACTGAAGCTTTCTTT.

This chain joins TRBV6-5 and TRBJ1-3; D is unresolved. The germline gives CDR1 MNHEY, CDR2 SVGAGI. The CDR3 spans 16 residues. The V and J ends lost 0 bases and 0 bases respectively, with 9 bases between them. As DNA, the CDR3 is TGTGCCAGCAGTTACTCGAGGGCCAACTCTGGAAACACCATATATTTT. Translation: CASSYSRANSGNTIYF.

The chain links TRBV7-9 to TRBJ2-1, with 9 bases aligning to TRBD1. V shed 5 bases and J 6 bases; nucleotides not matched to a gene: 8. Germline V CDR1 and CDR2: SEHNR, FQNEAQ (reference sequence). The CDR3 has 15 amino acids. CDR3 DNA: TGTGCCAGCAGCCCGGGACAGGGTTTTGGCAATGAGCAGTTCTTC. It specifies CASSPGQGFGNEQFF.

The chain couples TRBV27 to TRBJ1-5; D is perhaps TRBD1 (5 bases). V was cut by 3 bases and J by 4 bases, with 10 bases left in between. Germline CDR1 is MNHEY and CDR2 is SMNVEV (reference sequence). The CDR3 runs 14 residues. CDR3 loop: CASSFHGTNQPQHF. The CDR3 DNA reads TGTGCCAGCAGTTTCCATGGGACTAATCAGCCCCAGCATTTT.

The V and J genes are TRBV7-6 and TRBJ2-1, with 8 positions matching TRBD2. After removal of 5 bases from V and 2 bases from J, the junction contained 8 bases not matched to a gene. The CDR3 has 16 residues. The germline V gene has CDR1 SGHVS and CDR2 FNYEAQ. The CDR3 here is CASSIHQAGAYNEQFF. CDR3 coding DNA: TGTGCCAGCAGCATCCATCAAGCGGGAGCCTACAATGAGCAGTTCTTC.

The sample holds a few counts of this clonotype. DNA for the CDR3: TGTGCCAGCAGCTCCCGGGACGGTGAACAAGAGACCCAGTACTTC. This translates into CASSSRDGEQETQYF. This chain links TRBV11-3 with TRBJ2-5; D is perhaps TRBD1 or TRBD2 (5 bases each). This CDR3 region has 15 residues. In germline, CDR1 is SGHNT, CDR2 YENEEA. V was trimmed by 4 bases and J by 2 bases, leaving 14 bases between them.

This clonotype was counted many times. The genes are TRBV7-9 and TRBJ2-5; TRBD2 aligns across 13 bases. CDR3 length equals 17 residues. CDR1 and CDR2 (germline): SEHNR, FQNEAQ (reference sequence). V dropped 3 bases and J dropped 0; count of bases not matched to a gene: 4. CDR3: CASSLTSGGIDQETQYF. In nucleotides, the CDR3 is TGTGCCAGCAGCTTGACTAGCGGGGGGATCGACCAAGAGACCCAGTACTTC.

J is TRBJ2-1 and V is TRBV20-1; the match to TRBD2 covers 7 bases. This CDR3 is built from 16 residues. Germline CDR1 and CDR2: DFQATT and SNEGSKA (reference sequence). The junction had 8 bases not matched to a gene; V was cut back by 2 bases and J by 1 base. CDR3 protein: CSARNGAGVSYNEQFF. DNA of the CDR3: TGCAGTGCTAGAAACGGCGCGGGGGTTTCCTACAATGAGCAGTTCTTC.

This clonotype was counted a few times. This chain uses TRBV13 with TRBJ2-2; D uncertain. Trimming took off 0 bases at V and 3 bases at J, with 5 bases between the two ends. The germline CDR1 and CDR2 sequences are PRHDT and FYEKMQ (reference sequence). This CDR3 is built from 14 residues. In DNA, the CDR3 is TGTGCCAGCAGCTTAGGACAAGACACCGGGGAGCTGTTTTTT. The encoded protein is CASSLGQDTGELFF.

The chain carries TRBV12-3 or TRBV12-4 and TRBJ2-5; 7 positions match TRBD1. The V and J ends lost 5 bases and 2 bases, in that order; junction bases with no gene match: 8. The CDR3 totals 15 residues. CDR3: CASSGDRDLQETQYF. CDR3 bases: TGTGCCAGCAGTGGGGACAGAGACCTACAAGAGACCCAGTACTTC.

V gene TRBV27 combines with J gene TRBJ2-2; unclear D gene. The CDR3 is 14 amino acids. Germline CDR1 MNHEY, CDR2 SMNVEV (reference sequence). Trimming stripped 4 bases from V and 5 bases from J, with 11 bases between. In DNA, the CDR3 is TGTGCCAGCAGTTATGGCGCGGCTACCGGGGAGCTGTTTTTT. It codes for CASSYGAATGELFF.

The chain links TRBV7-6 to TRBJ2-7; 11 positions agree with TRBD1. Losses at the gene ends were 4 bases for V and 5 bases for J; bases not matched to a gene: 7. Germline lookup yields CDR1 SGHVS and CDR2 FNYEAQ. The CDR3 runs to 15 residues. In DNA, the CDR3 is TGTGCCAGCAGCTCCGGACAGGGGGCGACTCACGAGCAGTACTTC. It translates to CASSSGQGATHEQYF.

This clonotype was counted a single time. The J gene is TRBJ2-7, the V gene TRBV14, with 7 bases that match TRBD2. The CDR3 contains 16 residues. Trimming cost V 4 bases and J 3 bases; bases outside gene matches: 12. Looked up from germline, CDR1 is SGHDN and CDR2 is FVKESK. The CDR3 DNA reads TGTGCCAGCAGCCCAATACTAAAGCGGGGATTCTACGAGCAGTACTTC. This codes for CASSPILKRGFYEQYF.

The chain joins TRBV27 to TRBJ1-1, with D possibly matching TRBD1 (6 bases). CDR1 and CDR2 (germline): MNHEY, SMNVEV (reference sequence). V dropped 7 bases and J dropped 11 bases, with 14 bases sitting between them. The CDR3 loop spans 11 amino acids. The CDR3 region has the DNA TGTGCCAGCACCCAAGGGGGGGACGCTTTCTTT. It yields the protein CASTQGGDAFF.

This chain links TRBV27 with TRBJ2-7; 8 nucleotides line up with TRBD1. The junction had 14 bases not matched to a gene; V was cut back by 4 bases and J by 6 bases. Germline-derived CDR1 and CDR2 are MNHEY and SMNVEV (reference sequence). There are 16 residues in the CDR3. The CDR3 region has the DNA TGTGCCAGCAGTTCACTCCTGACAGGGGCCAGCGCCGAGCAGTACTTC. It is translated as CASSSLLTGASAEQYF.

V is TRBV20-1 and J is TRBJ2-7; 8 nucleotides line up with TRBD1. The CDR3 spans 16 residues. Germline lookup yields CDR1 DFQATT and CDR2 SNEGSKA (reference sequence). The V gene end was trimmed by 3 bases and the J gene end by 6 bases; junction bases not matched to a gene: 16. The CDR3 bases are TGCAGTGCTAGCTTTATAGGGACAGGAACCTACCCCGAGCAGTACTTC. Translated: CSASFIGTGTYPEQYF.

This chain links TRBV11-2 with TRBJ2-7; D tentatively reads TRBD1 or TRBD2 (5 bases each). Trimming removed 4 bases at V and 5 bases at J, with 24 bases between. The CDR3 runs 17 residues. CDR1 is SGHAT, CDR2 FQNNGV, per germline. CDR3 loop: CASSSIPGRRRFDEQYF. The CDR3 region has the DNA TGTGCCAGCAGCTCGATCCCGGGACGCCGGAGGTTCGACGAGCAGTACTTC.

This rearrangement joins TRBV30 to TRBJ2-2; perhaps D is TRBD1 or TRBD2 (5 bases each). In germline, CDR1 is GTSNPN, CDR2 SVGIG (reference sequence). The V gene lost 7 bases and the J gene lost 1 base, with 13 bases spanning the gap. The CDR3 runs to 14 residues. The CDR3: CALLVGGNTGELFF. The CDR3, as DNA: TGTGCCTTGTTGGTTGGGGGGAACACCGGGGAGCTGTTTTTT.

This clonotype was recorded only once. The chain joins TRBV19 to TRBJ1-1; the D gene is possibly TRBD1 (5 bases). From germline, CDR1 is LNHDA and CDR2 SQIVND (reference sequence). This CDR3 has 12 amino acids. The germline V and J ends were trimmed by 10 bases and 10 bases, with 19 bases remaining between them. CDR3 nucleotide sequence: TGTGCCATTGAGACTCAGGGTGACGGAGCTTTCTTT. Amino acids: CAIETQGDGAFF.

This chain connects TRBV30 to TRBJ1-1, with D possibly being TRBD1 (6 bases). V lost 1 base, J lost 4 bases, and 10 bases lay in between. Germline CDR1 GTSNPN, CDR2 SVGIG (reference sequence). CDR3 length equals 13 residues. In DNA, the CDR3 is TGTGCCTGGAGTGGTGGGGGCGCCACTGAAGCTTTCTTT. Its protein is CAWSGGGATEAFF.

The chain couples TRBV5-6 to TRBJ1-6, with a possible D match to TRBD1 (5 bases). V lost 3 bases, J lost 7 bases, and 11 bases lay in between. The germline V gene has CDR1 SGHDT and CDR2 YYEEEE. There are 14 residues in the CDR3. Written as DNA, the CDR3 is TGTGCCAGCAGCTGGGGGGATTGCAATTCACCCCTCCACTTT. Translating it yields CASSWGDCNSPLHF.

The chain couples TRBV4-1 to TRBJ2-7, with 10 bases that match TRBD2. Germline V gene data show CDR1 as MGHRA and CDR2 as YSYEKL. V was clipped by 1 base and J by 4 bases; unmatched bases: 7. The CDR3 extends over 16 amino acids. CDR3 DNA sequence: TGCGCCAGCAGCCAAGTTGGTGGACTAGCGGAATACGAGCAGTACTTC. This translates into CASSQVGGLAEYEQYF.

V gene TRBV4-1 combines with J gene TRBJ2-1, with D perhaps being TRBD1 or TRBD2 (7 bases each). V was pared by 0 bases and J by 4 bases, with 16 bases between. There are 17 residues in the CDR3. Germline V gene data show CDR1 as MGHRA and CDR2 as YSYEKL. In DNA, the CDR3 is TGCGCCAGCAGCCAAGATTGGGGAGGGACAGCTTACAATGAGCAGTTCTTC. It is translated as CASSQDWGGTAYNEQFF.

For the CDR3, the DNA is TGCGCCAGCAGCCTAAGTGAGGACGAGCAGTACTTC. Protein sequence: CASSLSEDEQYF. This sequence joins TRBV4-1 and TRBJ2-7; D is ambiguous. This CDR3 region has 12 residues. The V gene lost 4 bases and the J gene lost 5 bases, with 9 bases spanning the gap. CDR1 is MGHRA and CDR2 is YSYEKL in the germline V gene.

The genes are TRBV19 and TRBJ2-1; D is uncertain. The V gene's germline CDR1 is LNHDA and CDR2 SQIVND (reference sequence). The germline V and J ends were trimmed by 6 bases and 8 bases, with 8 bases remaining between them. This CDR3 is 11 amino acids long. The CDR3 bases are TGTGCCAGTAGGCTTGGGGATGAGCAGTTCTTC. Residues: CASRLGDEQFF.